A single sample gave rise to the 31 T cell receptor beta chains below, sequenced in a study of blood T cell repertoires in COVID-19. Generated by immunoSEQ multiplex PCR, the TCRdb table keeps only in-frame clones and is missing some. Among 250,000 to 350,000 clones, 90% were seen once, and the ten largest hold 1.7%. The sequencing sample was made of PBMCs or T cells enriched from blood (not recorded which). These receptors came from a woman in her late teens or twenties with acute COVID-19.

V is TRBV25-1 and J is TRBJ2-7, with 7 bases matching TRBD1. Trimming removed 4 bases from V and 1 base from J; junction bases left unmatched: 7. Germline assignment: CDR1 MGHDK and CDR2 SYGVNS. CDR3 length equals 15 residues. CDR3 nucleotide sequence: TGTGCCAGCAGTGTGAGTGGGGGACAGTCCTACGAGCAGTACTTC. It translates to CASSVSGGQSYEQYF.

The gene calls are TRBV27 and TRBJ1-1; 8 positions match TRBD1. Germline values: CDR1 MNHEY, CDR2 SMNVEV (reference sequence). Losses at the gene ends were 5 bases for V and 10 bases for J; bases not matched to a gene: 12. The CDR3 contains 14 residues. The CDR3 DNA sequence: TGTGCCAGCAGTAACGGACAGGGTATGGACGGAGCTTTCTTT. It codes for CASSNGQGMDGAFF.

The rearrangement joins TRBV6-2 or TRBV6-3 to TRBJ2-3; TRBD2 matches at 9 bases. The CDR3 spans 15 residues. Per the germline V gene, CDR1 is MNHEY and CDR2 is SVGEGT. V lost 2 bases, J lost 4 bases, and 4 bases stayed unmatched. The CDR3 loop is CASSYAGGPADTQYF. The CDR3 coding sequence is TGTGCCAGCAGTTACGCGGGAGGGCCCGCAGATACGCAGTATTTT.

This clone was detected only once. V and J are TRBV7-2 and TRBJ1-2; D gene uncertain. The CDR3 length is 16 residues. Germline loops: CDR1 SGHTA, CDR2 FQGNSA. V was cut by 3 bases and J by 4 bases, with 18 bases left in between. The CDR3 region is CASSFGRVGKGYGYTF. As DNA, the CDR3 is TGTGCCAGCAGCTTTGGGAGGGTTGGGAAAGGCTATGGCTACACCTTC.

The chain uses TRBV19 and TRBJ1-2, with TRBD1 matching over 7 bases. This CDR3 spans 14 amino acids. Looked up from germline, CDR1 is LNHDA and CDR2 is SQIVND (reference sequence). V was clipped by 3 bases and J by 6 bases; unmatched bases: 7. The CDR3 is CASSMVAGGNGYTF. The CDR3 DNA is TGTGCCAGTAGTATGGTAGCAGGGGGAAATGGCTACACCTTC.

V usage is TRBV14 and J usage is TRBJ2-1; 8 bases line up with TRBD2. This CDR3 contains 16 residues. Germline V gene data show CDR1 as SGHDN and CDR2 as FVKESK. J gave up 7 bases and V 5 bases, and 13 bases lay outside the gene matches. Here the CDR3 reads CASSGLRAGARNEQFF. In DNA, the CDR3 is TGTGCCAGCAGCGGACTAAGAGCGGGAGCTAGGAATGAGCAGTTCTTC.

J is TRBJ2-7 and V is TRBV11-2; no firm D call. This CDR3 is 14 amino acids long. Germline-derived CDR1 and CDR2 are SGHAT and FQNNGV. V dropped 3 bases and J dropped 0 bases, with 9 bases sitting between them. The CDR3 here is CASSLRLDSYEQYF. As DNA, the CDR3 is TGTGCCAGCAGCTTGCGACTGGACTCCTACGAGCAGTACTTC.

The V and J genes are TRBV7-2 and TRBJ1-1; D is unclear. Germline lookup yields CDR1 SGHTA and CDR2 FQGNSA. The CDR3 is 14 amino acids. V was pared by 4 bases and J by 4 bases, with 13 bases between. In nucleotides, the CDR3 is TGTGCCAGCAGCTCAAAGTGGGGAGGCACTGAAGCTTTCTTT. Protein sequence: CASSSKWGGTEAFF.

This chain connects TRBV12-3 or TRBV12-4 to TRBJ2-1, with D maybe TRBD2 (5 bases). With 5 bases removed from V and 5 bases from J, the gap between germline ends came to 10 bases. The CDR3 runs 13 residues. CDR3 protein: CASSRERNNEQFF. In DNA form, the CDR3 reads TGTGCCAGCAGTCGGGAAAGAAACAATGAGCAGTTCTTC.

The CDR3 reads CSAQTGQGEAFF. CDR3 sequence (DNA): TGCAGCGCCCAAACCGGACAGGGTGAAGCTTTCTTT. The J gene is TRBJ1-1, the V gene TRBV29-1; 8 bases match TRBD1. Trimming at V came to 7 bases and at J to 7 bases, leaving 8 bases not matched to a gene. The CDR3 loop spans 12 amino acids. Germline V gene lookup returns CDR1 SQVTM and CDR2 ANQGSEA. The full variable domain, with the rest looked up from reference TRBV29-1 and TRBJ1-1, is SAVISQKPSRDICQRGTSLTIQCQVDSQVTMMFWYRQQPGQSLTLIATANQGSEATYESGFVIDKFPISRPNLTFSTLTVSNMSPEDSSIYLCSAQTGQGEAFFGQGTRLTVV.

This clone was recorded only once. The V and J genes are TRBV15 and TRBJ2-1; TRBD1 matches at 7 bases. Unmatched junction bases numbered 1, after V lost 8 bases and J lost 0 bases. The germline CDR1 and CDR2 sequences are LNHNV and YYDKDF (reference sequence). CDR3 length: 13 residues. The CDR3 DNA is TGTGCCACCGCAGGGGGCTCCTACAATGAGCAGTTCTTC. Amino acid sequence: CATAGGSYNEQFF.

This rearrangement joins TRBV4-1 to TRBJ1-5, with D perhaps matching TRBD1 (6 bases). This CDR3 has 16 amino acids. CDR1 is MGHRA, CDR2 YSYEKL, per germline. The V end lost 1 base, the J end lost 6 bases, and 16 bases lay between the germline ends. In DNA form, the CDR3 reads TGCGCCAGCAGCCAAGGGCACAGGGTTTTTAGTCAGCCCCAGCATTTT. The encoded protein is CASSQGHRVFSQPQHF.

The chain uses TRBV18 and TRBJ1-1; D remains unclear. The CDR3 sequence is 13 residues long. The V gene lost 6 bases and the J gene lost 1 base, with 9 bases spanning the gap. Germline V gene lookup returns CDR1 KGHSH and CDR2 LQKENI. The CDR3 region has the DNA TGTGCCAGCTCCTCAAACGGGAACACTGAAGCTTTCTTT. It yields the protein CASSSNGNTEAFF. Complete variable domain (other parts from reference TRBV18 and TRBJ1-1): NAGVMQNPRHLVRRRGQEARLRCSPMKGHSHVYWYRQLPEEGLKFMVYLQKENIIDESGMPKERFSAEFPKEGPSILRIQQVVRGDSAAYFCASSSNGNTEAFFGQGTRLTVV.

The V call is TRBV29-1, the J call TRBJ1-1; TRBD1 aligns across 7 bases. The V segment lost 6 bases and the J segment 1 base; nucleotides outside the gene matches: 8. CDR3 length: 14 residues. Germline V lookup: CDR1 SQVTM, CDR2 ANQGSEA. CDR3 region: CSVDRALGNTEAFF. Written as DNA, the CDR3 is TGCAGCGTAGACAGGGCCTTAGGGAACACTGAAGCTTTCTTT. Based on the CDR3 plus reference TRBV29-1 and TRBJ1-1, the full variable domain is SAVISQKPSRDICQRGTSLTIQCQVDSQVTMMFWYRQQPGQSLTLIATANQGSEATYESGFVIDKFPISRPNLTFSTLTVSNMSPEDSSIYLCSVDRALGNTEAFFGQGTRLTVV.

V usage is TRBV7-9 and J usage is TRBJ2-5; 13 positions agree with TRBD2. With 5 bases clipped from V and 4 bases from J, the junction kept 10 bases outside the gene matches. Germline CDR1 is SEHNR and CDR2 is FQNEAQ (reference sequence). The CDR3 has 17 residues. This CDR3 reads CASSPGLAGVLGETQYF. The CDR3 bases are TGTGCCAGCAGCCCCGGACTAGCGGGAGTTTTAGGAGAGACCCAGTACTTC.

Notes on this clone: The identical CDR3 is also encoded by other nucleotide sequences in the sample. The J gene is TRBJ2-1, the V gene TRBV28; the match to TRBD2 covers 11 bases. The CDR3 covers 14 residues. Germline V gene data show CDR1 as MDHEN and CDR2 as SYDVKM. Trimming at V came to 6 bases and at J to 5 bases, leaving 3 bases not matched to a gene. CDR3 coding DNA: TGTGCCAGCAGCGTAGCGGGAGGGGACAATGAGCAGTTCTTC. Amino acid sequence: CASSVAGGDNEQFF. The entire variable domain, with the rest obtained from reference TRBV28 and TRBJ2-1, is as follows: DVKVTQSSRYLVKRTGEKVFLECVQDMDHENMFWYRQDPGLGLRLIYFSYDVKMKEKGDIPEGYSVSREKKERFSLILESASTNQTSMYLCASSVAGGDNEQFFGPGTRLTVL.

The J gene is TRBJ2-2, the V gene TRBV18; possibly TRBD2 for D (6 bases). Trimming removed 6 bases at V and 2 bases at J, with 13 bases between. This CDR3 region has 15 residues. Looked up from germline, CDR1 is KGHSH and CDR2 is LQKENI. CDR3 in DNA: TGTGCCAGCTCGCTTACCGGGACTAACACCGGGGAGCTGTTTTTT. Its translation is CASSLTGTNTGELFF.

The chain has TRBV27 and TRBJ1-5; perhaps TRBD1 as D (6 bases). The CDR3 has 14 residues. Looked up from germline, CDR1 is MNHEY and CDR2 is SMNVEV (reference sequence). V lost 3 bases, J lost 5 bases, and 11 bases lay in between. The CDR3: CASSFQGPYQPQHF. CDR3 sequence (DNA): TGTGCCAGCAGTTTTCAGGGGCCGTATCAGCCCCAGCATTTT.

The V and J genes are TRBV3-1 (or the pseudogene TRBV3-2) and TRBJ2-1; TRBD1 might be the D (6 bases). The CDR3 sequence is 14 residues long. Germline V CDR1 and CDR2: LGHDT, YNNKEL (reference sequence). V was cut by 4 bases and J by 2 bases, with 9 bases left in between. Written as DNA, the CDR3 is TGTGCCAGCAGCCGCCAGGGGCCCTACAATGAGCAGTTCTTC. Encoded protein: CASSRQGPYNEQFF.

The chain is built from TRBV2 and TRBJ1-4, with D hard to call. CDR1 and CDR2 (germline): SNHLY, FYNNEI. The CDR3 has 16 residues. Between the trimmed V and J ends, which lost 4 bases and 1 base, there was a span of 13 bases. The CDR3: CASSAIAGVTNEKLFF. Here the CDR3 DNA reads TGTGCCAGCAGTGCCATTGCCGGGGTAACTAATGAAAAACTGTTTTTT.

The CDR3 nucleotides read TGTGCCAGCTCACAGACAGGGACTAGCGGAGCGTTCGAGCAGTACTTC. Translating gives CASSQTGTSGAFEQYF. The rearrangement links TRBV18 to TRBJ2-7; 11 bases are a match to TRBD2. Germline CDR1 is KGHSH and CDR2 is LQKENI. The CDR3 runs 16 residues. J was trimmed by 6 bases and V by 4 bases; bases with no gene match: 11.

The rearrangement uses TRBV27 and TRBJ1-5; D is perhaps TRBD1 (5 bases). With 3 bases removed from V and 7 bases from J, the gap between germline ends came to 13 bases. The CDR3 extends over 14 amino acids. Germline CDR1 MNHEY, CDR2 SMNVEV (reference sequence). The CDR3 DNA is TGTGCCAGCAGTTTGGCGATCGGGGGGCAGCCCCAGCATTTT. It is translated as CASSLAIGGQPQHF.

This clone was seen ten or more times. The chain has TRBV9 and TRBJ1-2; D gene unclear. Trimming shortened V by 0 bases and J by 5 bases, and 14 bases separated the two germline ends. The CDR3 is 15 residues long. The germline CDR1 and CDR2 sequences are SGDLS and YYNGEE. The CDR3 region is CASSVGLGREYGYTF. The CDR3 bases are TGTGCCAGCAGCGTAGGTTTAGGGAGGGAGTATGGCTACACCTTC.

V gene TRBV28 combines with J gene TRBJ1-1; D uncertain. This CDR3 is built from 12 residues. CDR1 is MDHEN, CDR2 SYDVKM, per germline. Between the trimmed V and J ends, which lost 0 bases and 8 bases, there was a span of 7 bases. The CDR3 DNA is TGTGCCAGCAGTTTATGGACACTCGAAGCTTTCTTT. Protein product: CASSLWTLEAFF.

In its sample, this clone was seen once. V gene TRBV7-9 combines with J gene TRBJ2-4; TRBD2 matches at 13 bases. Germline V gene data show CDR1 as SEHNR and CDR2 as FQNEAQ (reference sequence). The CDR3 is 16 residues long. Germline trimming cut 6 bases from V and 5 bases from J; bases unmatched to any gene: 7. CDR3 DNA: TGTGCCAGCAGTATTAGGACTAGCGGGAGCCAAAACATTCAGTACTTC. It is translated as CASSIRTSGSQNIQYF.

The chain recombines TRBV5-1 with TRBJ1-3; 9 bases line up with TRBD1. The V gene's germline CDR1 is SGHRS and CDR2 YFSETQ. V was pared by 4 bases and J by 2 bases, with 1 base of the junction left unmatched. This CDR3 has 14 amino acids. CDR3 in DNA: TGCGCCAGCAGCAGGACAGGGGCTGGAAACACCATATATTTT. Its translation is CASSRTGAGNTIYF.

V and J are TRBV10-1 and TRBJ2-1; possible D gene TRBD2, 6 bases. The CDR3 sequence is 15 residues long. The V gene lost 4 bases and the J gene lost 0 bases, with 10 bases spanning the gap. Germline V gene lookup returns CDR1 WNHNN and CDR2 SYGVQD (reference sequence). The chain's CDR3 is CASSATGLSYNEQFF. The DNA of the CDR3 is TGCGCCAGCAGTGCGACGGGACTCTCCTACAATGAGCAGTTCTTC.

The gene calls are TRBV13 and TRBJ1-1, with 10 bases lining up with TRBD1. V gave up 5 bases and J gave up 5 bases; unmatched junction bases: 8. The CDR3 covers 15 residues. CDR1 and CDR2 from the germline V gene are PRHDT and FYEKMQ (reference sequence). The CDR3 sequence: CASSDRDRGLTEAFF. CDR3 DNA: TGTGCCAGCAGCGATCGGGACAGGGGATTGACTGAAGCTTTCTTT.

The chain employs TRBV18 and TRBJ2-6; D possibly corresponds to TRBD2 (5 bases). Trimming stripped 4 bases from V and 2 bases from J, with 21 bases between. The CDR3 runs to 19 residues. Germline V gene sequence: CDR1 KGHSH, CDR2 LQKENI. The CDR3 bases are TGTGCCAGCTCACTCACTTTGGACTCTCAAGGGACTGGGGCCAACGTCCTGACTTTC. It codes for CASSLTLDSQGTGANVLTF.

The chain employs TRBV7-9 and TRBJ1-2, with 8 positions matching TRBD1. Germline V gene sequence: CDR1 SEHNR, CDR2 FQNEAQ (reference sequence). The junction had 6 bases not matched to a gene; V was cut back by 5 bases and J by 7 bases. The CDR3 totals 13 residues. Here the CDR3 reads CASSEQGVGGYTF. The DNA for the CDR3 is TGTGCCAGCAGCGAACAGGGGGTCGGTGGCTACACCTTC.

The gene calls are TRBV7-9 and TRBJ1-3, with TRBD1 as a possible D gene (6 bases). Trimming shortened V by 2 bases and J by 0 bases, and 8 bases separated the two germline ends. Germline loops: CDR1 SEHNR, CDR2 FQNEAQ (reference sequence). This CDR3 has 15 residues. The DNA for the CDR3 is TGTGCCAGCAGCTTACAGACAGGCTCTGGAAACACCATATATTTT. This sequence encodes CASSLQTGSGNTIYF. Full variable domain (outside the CDR3, taken from reference TRBV7-9 and TRBJ1-3): DTGVSQNPRHKITKRGQNVTFRCDPISEHNRLYWYRQTLGQGPEFLTYFQNEAQLEKSRLLSDRFSAERPKGSFSTLEIQRTEQGDSAMYLCASSLQTGSGNTIYFGEGSWLTVV.